One sample yielded the 18 T cell receptor beta chains listed below, sequenced in a study of shared clonotypes between healthy human individuals. Clones were sequenced by immunoSEQ multiplex PCR, and TCRdb holds only the in-frame ones, with some missing. Among around 2.5 million clones listed, approximately 94% were seen once. Sample: naive CD4+ T cells from PBMCs. Described subset: CD45RA+ positively selected. These receptors came from a man between 18 and 35 years old in good health. Some clones in this sample may be carry-over from other donors' samples.

The chain uses TRBV5-5 and TRBJ2-5, with 7 positions matching TRBD1. Germline-derived CDR1 and CDR2 are SGHKS and YYEKEE (reference sequence). Trimming at V came to 4 bases and at J to 4 bases, leaving 7 bases not matched to a gene. This CDR3 is built from 14 residues. The chain's CDR3 is CASSHPYRGETQYF. The CDR3, as DNA: TGTGCCAGCAGCCACCCTTACAGGGGAGAGACCCAGTACTTC.

The chain carries TRBV30 and TRBJ1-4; 7 bases fit TRBD1. Germline V lookup: CDR1 GTSNPN, CDR2 SVGIG (reference sequence). V dropped 6 bases and J dropped 3; count of bases not matched to a gene: 10. The CDR3 sequence is 15 residues long. The CDR3 loop reads CACLGQRMANEKLFF. The DNA for the CDR3 is TGTGCCTGCCTGGGACAGAGGATGGCTAATGAAAAACTGTTTTTT.

The gene calls are TRBV6-6 and TRBJ2-1, with D possibly TRBD2 on 5 matching bases. Between the trimmed V and J ends, which lost 8 bases and 9 bases, there was a span of 23 bases. The germline gives CDR1 MNHNY, CDR2 SVGAGI (reference sequence). This CDR3 contains 15 residues. CDR3 loop: CASGSLEVVLSEQFF. The CDR3 DNA reads TGTGCCAGCGGCTCTTTGGAGGTCGTCCTTTCTGAGCAGTTCTTC.

This clone has a handful of counts. This CDR3 is CSVEIGSLGYGYTF. The CDR3, as DNA: TGCAGCGTTGAGATCGGGTCCTTGGGCTATGGCTACACCTTC. The chain carries TRBV29-1 and TRBJ1-2; unclear D gene. CDR3 length: 14 residues. Looked up from germline, CDR1 is SQVTM and CDR2 is ANQGSEA. V gave up 3 bases and J gave up 4 bases, with 15 bases separating them.

With regard to this clone: This specimen includes other DNA sequences encoding the same CDR3. The chain combines TRBV7-3 with TRBJ1-1; D is uncertain. CDR1 SGHTA and CDR2 FQGTGA come from the germline V gene. The germline V and J ends were trimmed by 2 bases and 1 base, with 5 bases remaining between them. This CDR3 spans 13 amino acids. The CDR3 reads CASSLRQNTEAFF. The CDR3 nucleotides read TGTGCCAGCAGCTTACGACAGAACACTGAAGCTTTCTTT. The full variable domain, completed using reference TRBV7-3 and TRBJ1-1, is GAGVSQTPSNKVTEKGKYVELRCDPISGHTALYWYRQSLGQGPEFLIYFQGTGAADDSGLPNDRFFAVRPEGSVSTLKIQRTERGDSAVYLCASSLRQNTEAFFGQGTRLTVV.

The chain links TRBV15 to TRBJ1-3, with D possibly TRBD1 on 5 matching bases. The CDR3 length is 14 residues. Looked up from germline, CDR1 is LNHNV and CDR2 is YYDKDF (reference sequence). The ends were cut back, 2 bases at V and 8 bases at J, with 13 bases in the middle. The chain's CDR3 is CATSRQGMGDTIYF. In DNA form, the CDR3 reads TGTGCCACCAGCAGACAGGGTATGGGAGACACCATATATTTT.

This clone occurred once. The chain links TRBV11-2 to TRBJ1-4; 10 bases are a match to TRBD1. The junction had 14 bases not matched to a gene; V was cut back by 5 bases and J by 8 bases. The CDR3 runs to 17 residues. CDR1 SGHAT and CDR2 FQNNGV come from the germline V gene. Here the CDR3 DNA reads TGTGCCAGCAGCCCCACGCTAGGGGGACAGGGGAACGAAAAACTGTTTTTT. Encoded protein: CASSPTLGGQGNEKLFF.

This chain uses TRBV27 with TRBJ2-7, with D uncertain. The CDR3 contains 12 residues. V dropped 3 bases and J dropped 5 bases, with 8 bases sitting between them. CDR1 MNHEY and CDR2 SMNVEV come from the germline V gene (reference sequence). CDR3 bases: TGTGCCAGCAGTTTTCATCCGAACGAGCAGTACTTC. Translated: CASSFHPNEQYF.

The chain has TRBV5-6 and TRBJ2-7, with unresolved D. The germline V gene encodes CDR1 SGHDT and CDR2 YYEEEE. The CDR3 has 15 amino acids. Trimming cost V 4 bases and J 4 bases, with 18 bases left between them. The CDR3 region has the DNA TGTGCCAGCAGCCCCAGCATTAGAGGCGGATACGAGCAGTACTTC. Translation gives CASSPSIRGGYEQYF.

The gene calls are TRBV28 and TRBJ1-5; possibly TRBD1 for D (6 bases). Trimming removed 6 bases from V and 1 base from J, with 10 bases in between. The CDR3 extends over 14 amino acids. Germline CDR1 MDHEN, CDR2 SYDVKM. CDR3 coding DNA: TGTGCCAGCAGACGGGACAACAGCAATCAGCCCCAGCATTTT. Translated, it gives CASRRDNSNQPQHF.

The chain links TRBV5-1 to TRBJ1-4; TRBD1 matches 7 bases. Trimming at V came to 4 bases and at J to 8 bases, leaving 5 bases not matched to a gene. Germline V gene sequence: CDR1 SGHRS, CDR2 YFSETQ. The CDR3 sequence is 13 residues long. CDR3 region: CASSPRTGEKLFF. In nucleotides, the CDR3 is TGCGCCAGCAGCCCAAGGACAGGCGAAAAACTGTTTTTT.

V gene TRBV29-1 combines with J gene TRBJ2-3; D unclear. Germline CDR1 and CDR2: SQVTM and ANQGSEA. V was shortened by 4 bases and J by 1 base, with 6 bases between the two germline ends. CDR3 size: 12 residues. CDR3 DNA sequence: TGCAGCGTTGCTCTCGGCACAGATACGCAGTATTTT. Protein product: CSVALGTDTQYF.

This clone was seen once. This rearrangement joins TRBV28 to TRBJ2-1, with a possible D match to TRBD2 (6 bases). CDR1 MDHEN and CDR2 SYDVKM come from the germline V gene. The length of the CDR3 is 16 residues. The V end was cut by 10 bases, the J end by 0 bases, with 19 bases between. The CDR3 spells CAITSSTGSSYNEQFF. The CDR3 DNA sequence: TGTGCCATCACTAGCTCTACGGGGAGCTCCTACAATGAGCAGTTCTTC.

This chain joins TRBV11-1 and TRBJ1-1; a possible D gene is TRBD1 (5 bases). Germline loops: CDR1 SGHAT, CDR2 FQDESV (reference sequence). The CDR3 totals 15 residues. Trimming removed 2 bases from V and 5 bases from J, with 15 bases in between. The CDR3 nucleotides read TGTGCCAGCAGCTTACCGCAGGGTAGGTGGACTGAAGCTTTCTTT. It encodes CASSLPQGRWTEAFF.

The genes are TRBV6-5 and TRBJ2-7, with 8 bases fitting TRBD2. This CDR3 has 14 residues. Germline values: CDR1 MNHEY, CDR2 SVGAGI. Unmatched junction bases numbered 0, after V lost 0 bases and J lost 2 bases. CDR3 in amino acids: CASSYSLAAYEQYF. DNA of the CDR3: TGTGCCAGCAGTTACTCACTAGCGGCCTACGAGCAGTACTTC.

The rearrangement links TRBV4-1 to TRBJ2-1, with TRBD2 identical over 12 bases. The junction had 11 bases not matched to a gene; V was cut back by 4 bases and J by 10 bases. CDR1 and CDR2 (germline): MGHRA, YSYEKL. This CDR3 is built from 16 residues. The CDR3 region has the DNA TGCGCCAGCAGCCCAAGTTCCCGGACTAGCGGGAACGAGCAGTTCTTC. It is translated as CASSPSSRTSGNEQFF.

This clone occurred once. The rearrangement uses TRBV15 and TRBJ2-7; D is possibly TRBD1 (7 bases). V lost 3 bases and J 4 bases, leaving 13 bases between the germline ends. CDR1 and CDR2 from the germline V gene are LNHNV and YYDKDF (reference sequence). The length of the CDR3 is 14 residues. CDR3 region: CATSRQGGVYEQYF. In DNA form, the CDR3 reads TGTGCCACCAGCAGGCAGGGGGGTGTGTACGAGCAGTACTTC.

The chain links TRBV27 to TRBJ2-3; possibly TRBD1 for D (5 bases). This CDR3 region has 14 residues. CDR1 MNHEY and CDR2 SMNVEV come from the germline V gene (reference sequence). The ends were cut back, 5 bases at V and 2 bases at J, with 11 bases in the middle. The CDR3 DNA reads TGTGCCAGCAGTCCACAGGTCCACACAGATACGCAGTATTTT. Translating it yields CASSPQVHTDTQYF.